This passage covers 2 T cell receptor beta chains from one sample sequenced in a study of T cell responses to AZD1222 COVID-19 vaccine. Only in-frame clones appear in the TCRdb table, and some are missing; sequencing was by immunoSEQ multiplex PCR. In the table there are 130,000 or so clones, about 89% of which are singletons. The input for sequencing was peripheral blood, taken on day 0 of AZD1222 vaccination. These receptors came from an adult in good health.

The V gene is TRBV6-5, the J gene TRBJ1-5; no clear D. The ends were cut back, 10 bases at V and 2 bases at J, with 12 bases in the middle. There are 13 residues in the CDR3. Germline V gives CDR1 MNHEY, CDR2 SVGAGI. CDR3 protein: CATAQGRNQPQHF. The CDR3 coding sequence is TGTGCCACCGCCCAAGGGCGCAATCAGCCCCAGCATTTT.

V gene TRBV29-1 combines with J gene TRBJ1-2; D gene ambiguous. Germline values: CDR1 SQVTM, CDR2 ANQGSEA. This CDR3 has 13 amino acids. The germline V and J ends were trimmed by 2 bases and 3 bases, with 10 bases remaining between them. Written as DNA, the CDR3 is TGCAGCGTTGAACGGCAGGACGACTATGGCTACACCTTC. Its protein is CSVERQDDYGYTF.